This is a list of T cell receptor beta chains from one sample in a study of T cells after yellow fever vaccination. From the 5' RACE reads, TCRdb called clonotypes with MiXCR, one entry per CDR3 protein. The profile shows hundreds of thousands of distinct CDR3 sequences, around 10% of them singletons. This specimen consisted of CD4+ T cells sorted from PBMCs, obtained 5 days after the yellow fever booster vaccination. Source of these receptors: a man between 18 and 29 years old who received the YFV17D yellow fever vaccine. Both conserved end residues are part of each CDR3. D genes are given only for firm matches. Only some rows state a clone size, as once, few, many or a class for expanded clones.

D	J	size	V	DNA	CDR3
.	TRBJ1-6	.	TRBV12-3/TRBV12-4	TGTGCCAGCAGTCCCGGGAGTTCACCCCTCCACTTT	CASSPGSSPLHF
.	TRBJ1-6	few	TRBV20-1	TGCAGTGCTAGAACTCCGGGACTTAATTCACCCCTCCACTTT	CSARTPGLNSPLHF
.	TRBJ1-2	.	TRBV29-1	TGCAGCGCCGCCGCAATGACGGATGGCTACACCTTC	CSAAAMTDGYTF
TRBD1	TRBJ1-6	.	TRBV4-3	TGCGCCAGCAGCCAGGGATGGACAGGGTATTCACCCCTCCACTTT	CASSQGWTGYSPLHF
.	TRBJ1-5	few	TRBV4-2	TGTGCCAGCAGTTCCATCAGGAAACCCAATCAGCCCCAGCATTTT	CASSSIRKPNQPQHF
.	TRBJ2-3	few	TRBV3-1	TGTGCCAGCAGCCAAGACACTATATCAGATACGCAGTATTTT	CASSQDTISDTQYF
.	TRBJ2-4	.	TRBV19	TGTGCCAGTAAAAGCGCTGGGTCAAAAAACATTCAGTACTTC	CASKSAGSKNIQYF
TRBD2	TRBJ2-5	many	TRBV29-1	TGCAGCGGAGGACTAGCGAGAGGGGACCAGTACTTC	CSGGLARGDQYF
.	TRBJ2-7	few	TRBV7-8	TGTGCCAGCAGCTTAGTGCAGGGGATGGGATACGAGCAGTACTTC	CASSLVQGMGYEQYF
TRBD1	TRBJ2-1	.	TRBV5-1	TGCGCCAGCAGCTTGATCGGGACAGGCAATGAGCAGTTCTTC	CASSLIGTGNEQFF